This entry features one T cell receptor beta chain sequence. These data originate in a study of PD-L1 blockade in urothelial cancer. The overall study: Patients previously received 0 to 3 chemotherapy regimens.

The germline CDR1 and CDR2 sequences are MNHEY and SVGAGI. This CDR3 contains 13 residues. Trimming took 5 bases from V and 5 from J, leaving 12 bases between them. Spiked synthetic TCR analogs estimated absolute template abundance per PCR. Generated by immunoSEQ multiplex PCR, the TCRdb table keeps only in-frame clones and is missing some. The table lists about 82,000 clones, 90% of them singletons. Sequences were derived from PBMCs, sampled around atezolizumab (anti-PD-L1) treatment. The chain recombines TRBV6-5 with TRBJ1-2, with D hard to call. The clonotype originates from a man aged 55 to 70 with urothelial cancer. This CDR3 is CASSPHSAYGYTF. The CDR3 DNA reads TGTGCCAGCAGTCCTCATAGTGCGTATGGCTACACCTTC.